This is a list of T cell receptor beta chains from one sample in a study of blood T cell repertoires in COVID-19. Some clones are missing from TCRdb's copy, which holds only in-frame ones; the method was immunoSEQ multiplex PCR. Of a few hundred thousand clones listed, roughly 90% were seen once; the top ten hold over 1.5%. The sequencing input was peripheral blood. The receptors derive from a woman in her twenties or thirties with COVID-19, enrolled during active disease. Each CDR3 is given with its conserved first and last residue. A D gene is named only where the DNA matches it firmly. Where a row states a size, it is once, few, many or the class of an expanded clone; other rows omit it.

abundance,v_gene,d_gene,j_gene,CDR3aa,CDR3nt
.,TRBV2,.,TRBJ2-1,CASSPLSGTNMNEQFF,TGTGCCAGCAGTCCCCTCTCCGGGACAAATATGAATGAGCAGTTCTTC
.,TRBV5-1,.,TRBJ1-1,CASSLFEGNTEAFF,TGCGCCAGCAGCTTGTTTGAGGGAAACACTGAAGCTTTCTTT
.,TRBV21-1,.,TRBJ1-1,CASSPCGTGTTSNTEAFF,TGTGCCAGCAGCCCTTGCGGGACAGGGACCACATCGAACACTGAAGCTTTCTTT
.,TRBV7-2,.,TRBJ2-2,CASSFSSPRTGELFF,TGTGCCAGCAGCTTCTCGTCCCCCAGAACCGGGGAGCTGTTTTTT
.,TRBV3-1/TRBV3-2,TRBD2,TRBJ2-5,CASSQRTSGGPQYF,TGTGCCAGCAGCCAACGGACTAGCGGGGGGCCCCAGTACTTC
.,TRBV4-1,.,TRBJ1-2,CASSQSLVNLYGYTF,TGCGCCAGCAGCCAATCTTTAGTAAATCTCTATGGCTACACCTTC
.,TRBV6-5,TRBD2,TRBJ2-3,CASRPLAASTDTQYF,TGTGCCAGCAGACCACTAGCGGCTAGCACAGATACGCAGTATTTT
.,TRBV3-1/TRBV3-2,.,TRBJ1-5,CASSQGGVGNQPQHF,TGTGCCAGCAGCCAAGGGGGGGTAGGCAATCAGCCCCAGCATTTT
.,TRBV27,.,TRBJ1-5,CASSPKLNQPQHF,TGTGCCAGCAGTCCCAAACTCAATCAGCCCCAGCATTTT
.,TRBV7-2,.,TRBJ1-5,CASSARNQPQHF,TGTGCCAGCAGCGCCCGGAATCAGCCCCAGCATTTT
few,TRBV2,.,TRBJ1-1,CASSDTQNTEAFF,TGTGCCAGCAGTGACACACAGAACACTGAAGCTTTCTTT
.,TRBV6-5,.,TRBJ1-1,CASYPGQTINTEAFF,TGTGCCAGTTACCCCGGACAGACTATTAACACTGAAGCTTTCTTT
once,TRBV9,.,TRBJ1-4,CASSVGGGEEEKLFF,TGTGCCAGCAGCGTAGGCGGAGGGGAAGAGGAAAAACTGTTTTTT
.,TRBV4-2,.,TRBJ2-3,CASSQDFGGTDTQYF,TGTGCCAGCAGCCAAGATTTCGGGGGCACAGATACGCAGTATTTT
.,TRBV4-1,TRBD2,TRBJ2-1,CASSPTSGAGNEQFF,TGCGCCAGCAGCCCTACTAGCGGGGCAGGTAATGAGCAGTTCTTC
.,TRBV7-8,.,TRBJ1-3,CASSPGEGRNTIYF,TGTGCCAGCAGCCCGGGGGAGGGGAGAAACACCATATATTTT
.,TRBV4-2,.,TRBJ2-3,CASSPRWSSGTDTQYF,TGTGCCAGCAGCCCTCGGTGGAGCAGCGGCACAGATACGCAGTATTTT
few,TRBV28,TRBD1,TRBJ1-1,CASGTRQGGYTEAFF,TGTGCCAGCGGTACTAGACAGGGAGGTTACACTGAAGCTTTCTTT
.,TRBV7-9,TRBD1,TRBJ1-2,CASSLRDRGSYGYTF,TGTGCCAGCAGCTTACGGGACAGGGGTAGCTATGGCTACACCTTC
.,TRBV4-3,.,TRBJ1-6,CASSQDVPASYNSPLHF,TGCGCCAGCAGCCAAGACGTCCCCGCGTCCTATAATTCACCCCTCCACTTT
.,TRBV2,.,TRBJ2-2,CASSRKQGTGELFF,TGTGCCAGCAGTCGGAAACAGGGCACCGGGGAGCTGTTTTTT
.,TRBV29-1,.,TRBJ1-2,CSVPDSYGYTF,TGCAGCGTCCCAGACAGCTATGGCTACACCTTC
.,TRBV6-5,TRBD1,TRBJ1-6,CASSSPGHPGGSPLHF,TGTGCCAGCAGTTCCCCTGGACACCCAGGGGGTTCACCCCTCCACTTT
few,TRBV5-1,TRBD1,TRBJ1-4,CASSSGQGREKLFF,TGCGCCAGCAGTTCGGGACAGGGGAGGGAAAAACTGTTTTTT
.,TRBV5-1,TRBD1,TRBJ1-4,CASSLTGENEKLFF,TGCGCCAGCAGCTTGACAGGGGAAAATGAAAAACTGTTTTTT
.,TRBV2,.,TRBJ1-2,CASSLQNIYYGYTF,TGTGCCAGCAGTCTCCAGAACATCTACTATGGCTACACCTTC
once,TRBV5-6,TRBD1,TRBJ1-2,CASTLTGTGNLTNYGYTF,TGTGCCAGCACACTCACCGGGACAGGAAACCTAACTAACTATGGCTACACCTTC
.,TRBV29-1,.,TRBJ1-3,CSVVQGTSGNTIYF,TGCAGCGTCGTCCAGGGCACCTCTGGAAACACCATATATTTT
.,TRBV5-1,.,TRBJ1-1,CASSHGGQGGQNTEAFF,TGCGCCAGCAGCCATGGAGGGCAGGGCGGACAAAACACTGAAGCTTTCTTT
.,TRBV10-3,.,TRBJ2-5,CAISESKTAHRETQYF,TGTGCCATCAGTGAGTCGAAGACAGCCCATCGGGAGACCCAGTACTTC
.,TRBV4-1,.,TRBJ1-4,CASSQDGGMSEKLFF,TGCGCCAGCAGCCAAGACGGAGGAATGAGTGAAAAACTGTTTTTT
.,TRBV4-1,TRBD1,TRBJ1-1,CASSQEGTAEAFF,TGCGCCAGCAGCCAAGAAGGGACAGCAGAAGCTTTCTTT
few,TRBV6-5,.,TRBJ2-2,CASRRVPGELFF,TGTGCCTCGAGGCGGGTTCCCGGGGAGCTGTTTTTT
.,TRBV7-3,.,TRBJ2-3,CASSTNRADTQYF,TGTGCCAGCAGCACCAACAGGGCAGATACGCAGTATTTT
.,TRBV18,TRBD1,TRBJ2-5,CASSPGTEETQYF,TGTGCCAGCTCACCAGGGACAGAAGAGACCCAGTACTTC
.,TRBV15,.,TRBJ1-1,CATSSPGGNTEAFF,TGTGCCACCAGCAGCCCGGGGGGGAACACTGAAGCTTTCTTT
.,TRBV18,.,TRBJ1-2,CASSPRGGYTF,TGTGCCAGCTCACCCCGGGGTGGCTACACCTTC
.,TRBV3-1/TRBV3-2,.,TRBJ1-2,CASSQDEGDGYTF,TGTGCCAGCAGCCAAGATGAAGGGGATGGCTACACCTTC
.,TRBV11-2,TRBD1,TRBJ1-6,CASSFDDRDNSPLHF,TGTGCCAGCAGCTTTGACGACAGGGATAATTCACCCCTCCACTTT
.,TRBV14,TRBD1,TRBJ1-1,CASSQAGQGGGTEAFF,TGTGCCAGCAGCCAAGCGGGACAGGGAGGTGGGACTGAAGCTTTCTTT
few,TRBV12-5,TRBD2,TRBJ2-3,CASAMSGGSTDTQYF,TGTGCTAGTGCCATGAGCGGGGGGAGCACAGATACGCAGTATTTT
.,TRBV18,TRBD2,TRBJ2-1,CASSGLAGGSYNEQFF,TGTGCCAGCTCAGGACTAGCGGGGGGGTCGTACAATGAGCAGTTCTTC
once,TRBV5-4,.,TRBJ1-1,CASSSLKNTEAFF,TGTGCCAGCAGCTCACTCAAGAACACTGAAGCTTTCTTT
.,TRBV11-1,TRBD2,TRBJ2-1,CASSLGSLAGGAPSFF,TGTGCCAGCAGCTTAGGATCACTAGCGGGGGGCGCTCCGTCGTTCTTC
.,TRBV5-1,.,TRBJ1-3,CASSLVGPQGIGNTIYF,TGCGCCAGCAGCTTGGTAGGGCCCCAGGGAATTGGAAACACCATATATTTT
.,TRBV19,.,TRBJ1-5,CASSVQGPRGQPQHF,TGTGCCAGTAGTGTACAGGGCCCGAGAGGTCAGCCCCAGCATTTT
.,TRBV5-6,TRBD2,TRBJ2-3,CASSNGGAGVDTQYF,TGTGCCAGCAGCAACGGGGGGGCCGGTGTAGATACGCAGTATTTT
.,TRBV5-4,.,TRBJ1-2,CASSPREGSPNYGYTF,TGTGCCAGCAGCCCTCGGGAAGGTAGTCCTAACTATGGCTACACCTTC
.,TRBV21-1,.,TRBJ1-3,CASSLDRCGNTIYF,TGTGCCAGCAGCCTCGACAGGTGTGGAAACACCATATATTTT
.,TRBV4-2,TRBD2,TRBJ2-3,CASSQDGTSGKGDTQYF,TGTGCCAGCAGCCAAGACGGGACTAGCGGTAAGGGAGATACGCAGTATTTT
.,TRBV5-1,TRBD1,TRBJ1-3,CASSLEGGRSGNTIYF,TGCGCCAGCAGCTTGGAAGGGGGCAGGTCTGGAAACACCATATATTTT